This is a list of T cell receptor beta chains from one sample in a study of PD-L1 blockade in urothelial cancer. Repertoires were generated with immunoSEQ multiplex PCR, while TCRdb's copy carries only in-frame clones and drops some. The sample holds fewer than 45,000 clones, almost 85% seen once. The sample in question was PBMCs, obtained around atezolizumab (anti-PD-L1) treatment. Source of these receptors: a man between 65 and 85 years old with urothelial cancer. Each CDR3 is given with its conserved first and last residue. D genes are given only for firm matches. A row's size may be missing; if present it is once, few, many or a size class.

TRBV5-1	TRBJ2-7	.	12	.	CASSQIPYEQYF	TGCGCCAGCAGCCAAATTCCCTACGAGCAGTACTTC
TRBV7-2	TRBJ2-4	.	14	.	CASSPNQQGHIQYF	TGTGCCAGCAGCCCAAATCAACAGGGACACATTCAGTACTTC
TRBV4-1	TRBJ1-2	TRBD1	15	.	CASSLGGQVVGGYTF	TGCGCCAGCAGCCTTGGGGGACAGGTCGTAGGTGGCTACACCTTC
TRBV6-1	TRBJ1-5	TRBD1	14	.	CASSVGTDFQPQHF	TGTGCCAGCAGTGTCGGGACAGACTTCCAGCCCCAGCATTTT
TRBV7-9	TRBJ2-7	TRBD1	14	.	CASSTRQGYYEQYF	TGTGCCAGCAGCACGAGACAGGGGTACTACGAGCAGTACTTC
TRBV21-1	TRBJ1-1	.	16	.	CASSAPGDRVYTEAFF	TGTGCCAGCAGCGCCCCGGGAGACAGGGTGTACACTGAAGCTTTCTTT
TRBV6-6	TRBJ2-1	.	12	.	CASRPEGDEQFF	TGTGCCAGCAGACCCGAGGGTGATGAGCAGTTCTTC
TRBV4-3	TRBJ1-5	.	16	.	CASSQDMVGSPLPQHF	TGCGCCAGCAGCCAAGATATGGTCGGGTCGCCTTTGCCCCAGCATTTT
TRBV27	TRBJ2-7	TRBD1	15	.	CASSLSGTGPHEQYF	TGTGCCAGCAGTTTATCCGGGACAGGGCCCCACGAGCAGTACTTC
TRBV19	TRBJ2-7	TRBD2	15	.	CASSRRLAGDYEQYF	TGTGCCAGTAGCCGACGACTAGCGGGAGACTACGAGCAGTACTTC
TRBV7-9	TRBJ2-3	TRBD2	16	once	CASSSWTSIGTDTQYF	TGTGCCAGCAGCTCGTGGACTAGTATAGGCACAGATACGCAGTATTTT
TRBV4-2	TRBJ2-5	TRBD1	17	.	CASSQAWGTGGEETQYF	TGTGCCAGCAGCCAAGCCTGGGGGACAGGGGGTGAGGAGACCCAGTACTTC
TRBV4-2	TRBJ2-1	.	10	.	CASSSNEQFF	TGTGCCAGCAGTAGCAATGAGCAGTTCTTC
TRBV5-6	TRBJ2-1	TRBD1	15	once	CASSRGQGVYNEQFF	TGTGCCAGCAGCCGGGGACAGGGGGTTTACAATGAGCAGTTCTTC
TRBV28	TRBJ1-2	TRBD1	13	few	CASSGRDRLGYTF	TGTGCCAGCAGCGGCCGGGACAGGCTGGGCTACACCTTC
TRBV29-1	TRBJ1-2	.	13	.	CSVEWSTNYGYTF	TGCAGCGTTGAATGGAGTACAAACTATGGCTACACCTTC
TRBV6-6	TRBJ2-1	TRBD2	14	few	CACLSRGGGDEQFF	TGTGCCTGCCTAAGTCGCGGGGGGGGCGATGAGCAGTTCTTC
TRBV18	TRBJ1-2	TRBD1	18	once	CASSLSRTGTYSNYGYTF	TGTGCCAGCTCGCTCTCTCGGACAGGGACTTATTCAAACTATGGCTACACCTTC
TRBV7-9	TRBJ2-1	.	15	.	CASSMSSSSRNEQFF	TGTGCCAGCAGCATGAGTTCGAGCTCGAGGAATGAGCAGTTCTTC